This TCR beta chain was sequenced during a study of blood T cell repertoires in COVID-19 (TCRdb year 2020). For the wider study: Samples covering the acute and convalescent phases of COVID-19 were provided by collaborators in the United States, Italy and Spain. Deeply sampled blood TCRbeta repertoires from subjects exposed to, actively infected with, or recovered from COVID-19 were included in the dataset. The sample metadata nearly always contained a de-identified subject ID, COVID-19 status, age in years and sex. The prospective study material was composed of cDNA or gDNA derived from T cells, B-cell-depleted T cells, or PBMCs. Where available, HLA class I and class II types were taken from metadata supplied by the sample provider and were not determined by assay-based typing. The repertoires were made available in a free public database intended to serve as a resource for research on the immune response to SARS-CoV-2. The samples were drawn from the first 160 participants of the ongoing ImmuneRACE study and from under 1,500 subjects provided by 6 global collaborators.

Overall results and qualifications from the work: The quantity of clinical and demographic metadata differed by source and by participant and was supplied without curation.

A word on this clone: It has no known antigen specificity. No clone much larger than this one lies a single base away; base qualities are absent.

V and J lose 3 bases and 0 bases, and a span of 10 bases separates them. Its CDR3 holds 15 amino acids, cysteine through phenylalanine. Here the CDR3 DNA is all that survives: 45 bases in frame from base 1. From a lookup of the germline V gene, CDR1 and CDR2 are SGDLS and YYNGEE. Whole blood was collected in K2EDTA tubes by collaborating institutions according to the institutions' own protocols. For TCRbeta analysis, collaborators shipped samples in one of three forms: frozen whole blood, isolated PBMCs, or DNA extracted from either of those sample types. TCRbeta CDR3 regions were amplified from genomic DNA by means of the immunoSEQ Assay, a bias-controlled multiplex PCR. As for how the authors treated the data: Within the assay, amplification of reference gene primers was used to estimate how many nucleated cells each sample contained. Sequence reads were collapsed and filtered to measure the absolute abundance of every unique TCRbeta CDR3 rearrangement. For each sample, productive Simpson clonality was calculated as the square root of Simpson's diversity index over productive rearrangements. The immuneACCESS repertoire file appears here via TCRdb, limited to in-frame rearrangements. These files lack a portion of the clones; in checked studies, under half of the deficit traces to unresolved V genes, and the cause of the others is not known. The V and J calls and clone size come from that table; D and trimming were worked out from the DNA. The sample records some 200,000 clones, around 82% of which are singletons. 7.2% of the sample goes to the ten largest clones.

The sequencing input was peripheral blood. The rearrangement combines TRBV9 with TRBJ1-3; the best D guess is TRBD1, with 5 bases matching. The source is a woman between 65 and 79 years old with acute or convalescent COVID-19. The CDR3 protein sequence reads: CASSASGVSGNTIYF. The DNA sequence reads TGTGCCAGCAGCGCCTCGGGGGTCTCTGGAAACACCATATATTTT.